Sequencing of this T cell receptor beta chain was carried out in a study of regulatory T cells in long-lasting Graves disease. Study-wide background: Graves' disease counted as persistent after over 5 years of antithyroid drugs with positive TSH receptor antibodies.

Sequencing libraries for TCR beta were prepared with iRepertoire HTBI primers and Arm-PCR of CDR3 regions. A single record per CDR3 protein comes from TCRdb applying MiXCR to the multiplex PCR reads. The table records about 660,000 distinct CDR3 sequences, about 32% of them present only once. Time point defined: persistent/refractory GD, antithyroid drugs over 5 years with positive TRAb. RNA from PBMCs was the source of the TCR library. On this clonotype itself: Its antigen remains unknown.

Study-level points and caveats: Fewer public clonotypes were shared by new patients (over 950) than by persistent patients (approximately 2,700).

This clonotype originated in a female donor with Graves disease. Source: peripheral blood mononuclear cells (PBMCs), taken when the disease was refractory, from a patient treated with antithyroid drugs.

The CDR3 DNA sequence: TGCAGCGTTGAAGATCTCGGACTTGGAGAGACCCAGTACTTC. It encodes CSVEDLGLGETQYF. This chain connects TRBV29-1 to TRBJ2-5; tentative D call: TRBD2 (5 bases). V lost 0 bases to trimming and J lost 4 bases, with 12 bases between them. The CDR3 sequence is 14 residues long. Germline loops: CDR1 SQVTM, CDR2 ANQGSEA.